The text below deals with one T cell receptor beta chain. The sample comes from a study of blood T cell repertoires in COVID-19. Clones were read by immunoSEQ multiplex PCR, and TCRdb kept only the in-frame ones, dropping some. The data show around 220,000 clones, with around 83% seen just once and 8% to 9% held by the top ten. The sequenced material came from peripheral blood. This sequence originates from an elderly woman with COVID-19, enrolled during active disease.

The CDR3 protein is CASRGLAGTFYEQYF. For the CDR3, the DNA is TGTGCCAGCAGGGGACTAGCGGGGACGTTCTACGAGCAGTACTTC. V gene TRBV2 combines with J gene TRBJ2-7, with TRBD2 matching over 13 bases. There are 15 residues in the CDR3. The V and J ends lost 6 bases and 3 bases, in that order; junction bases with no gene match: 5. Per germline, CDR1 SNHLY and CDR2 FYNNEI.